The clone carrying this TCR beta chain was seen a handful of times. Antigen: not known. Every donor was a healthy person donating bone marrow. The data stem from a study of cytomegalovirus exposure and HLA in healthy donors. Primers for the PCR totalled 60 Vbeta and 13 Jbeta. Assay used: immunoSEQ multiplex PCR; TCRdb lists only in-frame clones, some missing. Of about 160,000 clones listed, around 76% are singletons. General study points: Later findings reportedly placed an Asian-associated ancestry cluster below the approximately 670-donor mean for N-insertions. In a later analysis, a missense DCLRE1C variant was linked to TCR beta V- and J-gene trimming.

CDR1 and CDR2 from the germline V gene are LGHNA and YSLEER. V lost 1 base and J 1 base, leaving 16 bases between the germline ends. The CDR3 loop spans 18 amino acids. The chain uses TRBV4-3 and TRBJ2-2; D is possibly TRBD2 (5 bases). This receptor was identified in a man aged 60 to 69 in good health and CMV-seronegative. The material sequenced was PBMCs. The CDR3 here is CASSQVRGRLMNTGELFF. The CDR3 nucleotides are TGCGCCAGCAGCCAAGTTCGCGGCAGACTAATGAACACCGGGGAGCTGTTTTTT.